The present entry profiles one T cell receptor beta chain with its context. This sample was taken from a study of cytotoxic CD8 clonotypes in ibrutinib-treated CLL. Produced via immunoSEQ multiplex PCR; TCRdb's table is partial and in-frame only. The table records 150,000 or so clones, about 88% of them present only once. The CDR3 covers 14 residues. The V end was cut by 5 bases, the J end by 1 base, with 10 bases between. CDR1 SGHNT and CDR2 YENEEA come from the germline V gene. The J gene is TRBJ2-3, the V gene TRBV11-3; TRBD1 is a possible D gene (6 bases). This receptor was taken from a human donor with chronic lymphocytic leukemia. Source: PBMCs, taken at disease progression, from a patient treated with ibrutinib. CDR3 in DNA: TGTGCCAGCAGCCCAAACAGGGGCACAGATACGCAGTATTTT. Residues: CASSPNRGTDTQYF.